This passage covers 29 T cell receptor beta chains from one sample sequenced in a study of beta chain features in type 1 diabetes. All of the isolated RNA was reverse transcribed, so expressed TCRB transcripts were sequenced. Sequenced by immunoSEQ multiplex PCR; TCRdb stores in-frame clones only, minus some. The data contain roughly 450,000 clones, over 9.5% of them singletons. The sequencing sample was made of naive CD4+ T cells from blood. Receptors originate from a woman between 18 and 29 years old in good health.

This clone was counted only a few times. V and J are TRBV7-2 and TRBJ2-5; D is undetermined. CDR3 size: 14 residues. The germline V gene encodes CDR1 SGHTA and CDR2 FQGNSA. Trimming took off 3 bases at V and 4 bases at J, with 12 bases between the two ends. CDR3 coding DNA: TGTGCCAGCAGCTTTACAACACTTCGAGAGACCCAGTACTTC. This sequence encodes CASSFTTLRETQYF.

This clone was recorded a few times. The J gene is TRBJ2-7, the V gene TRBV12-5, with 7 bases that match TRBD1. CDR3 length: 15 amino acids. The J segment lost 6 bases and the V segment lost 2 bases, leaving 10 bases of the junction unmatched. The germline V gene encodes CDR1 LGHNT and CDR2 FRNRAP. The CDR3 reads CASGLPKDRSGEQYV. The CDR3 coding sequence is TGTGCTAGTGGTTTGCCCAAGGACAGGTCTGGCGAGCAGTACGTC.

This clone was found a few times. V usage is TRBV5-1 and J usage is TRBJ1-6; D is ambiguous. The germline CDR1 and CDR2 sequences are SGHRS and YFSETQ. V was clipped by 0 bases and J by 7 bases, with 23 bases between them. The CDR3 is made up of 19 amino acids. DNA of the CDR3: TGCGCCAGCAGCTTGGGGTCCTCACTCAGTGAGTGGAGGAATTCACCCCTCCACTTT. The encoded protein is CASSLGSSLSEWRNSPLHF.

This clone has only a few counts. This rearrangement joins TRBV18 to TRBJ2-7; D remains ambiguous. The length of the CDR3 is 13 residues. V was trimmed by 3 bases and J by 3 bases, leaving 9 bases between them. Germline CDR1 and CDR2: KGHSH and LQKENI. The CDR3 reads CASSPASRYEQYF. The CDR3 DNA reads as TGTGCCAGCTCACCGGCCAGCCGCTACGAGCAGTACTTC.

The gene calls are TRBV30 and TRBJ1-1; TRBD1 agrees at 7 bases. CDR1 is GTSNPN and CDR2 is SVGIG in the germline V gene (reference sequence). The V and J ends lost 5 bases and 1 base, in that order; junction bases with no gene match: 4. CDR3 size: 13 residues. The CDR3 sequence: CAWSAGGNTEAFF. The CDR3 region has the DNA TGTGCCTGGTCAGCAGGGGGGAACACTGAAGCTTTCTTT.

The V gene is TRBV6-5, the J gene TRBJ2-7, with 7 nucleotides matching TRBD1. Trimming took 8 bases from V and 4 from J; bases not matched to a gene: 14. Germline V gene sequence: CDR1 MNHEY, CDR2 SVGAGI. CDR3 size: 15 residues. The CDR3 nucleotides are TGTGCCAGCGGTCCCCGCCGGGACAGACAATACGAGCAGTACTTC. The encoded protein is CASGPRRDRQYEQYF.

V gene TRBV2 combines with J gene TRBJ2-7; no clear D gene. Per the germline V gene, CDR1 is SNHLY and CDR2 is FYNNEI. This CDR3 has 17 residues. Trimming removed 0 bases from V and 0 bases from J, with 15 bases in between. The chain's CDR3 is CASSEALPEFSSYEQYV. The CDR3, as DNA: TGTGCCAGCAGTGAAGCGCTTCCGGAGTTTAGCTCCTACGAGCAGTACGTC.

This clone was seen only a few times. This chain joins TRBV7-9 and TRBJ2-3; 9 nucleotides line up with TRBD1. The CDR3 runs 15 residues. V dropped 8 bases and J dropped 4; count of bases not matched to a gene: 10. The V gene's germline CDR1 is SEHNR and CDR2 FQNEAQ (reference sequence). CDR3 in DNA: TGTGCCAGCGTAACCGACAGGGGGGTATCAGATACGCAGTATTTT. Translating it yields CASVTDRGVSDTQYF.

The CDR3 spells CASTSTSGNRYNEQFF. As DNA, the CDR3 is TGTGCCAGCACCTCGACTAGCGGGAATAGGTACAATGAGCAGTTCTTC. V gene TRBV6-6 combines with J gene TRBJ2-1, with 11 bases matching TRBD2. V was pared by 7 bases and J by 4 bases, with 9 bases of the junction left unmatched. There are 16 residues in the CDR3. CDR1 and CDR2 from the germline V gene are MNHNY and SVGAGI (reference sequence).

This clone was observed a handful of times. V is TRBV28 and J is TRBJ1-5; TRBD1 matches at 7 bases. The CDR3 is 15 residues long. V dropped 5 bases and J dropped 2; count of bases not matched to a gene: 6. CDR1 is MDHEN, CDR2 SYDVKM, per germline. Here the CDR3 reads CASSRGTGGNQPQHF. The DNA of the CDR3 is TGTGCCAGCAGTCGCGGCACAGGGGGCAATCAGCCCCAGCATTTT.

The chain recombines TRBV7-2 with TRBJ2-7, with no clear D. V lost 5 bases, J lost 2 bases, and 13 bases lay in between. CDR1 is SGHTA, CDR2 FQGNSA, per germline. The CDR3 has 14 amino acids. In DNA form, the CDR3 reads TGTGCCAGCAGCAAAGACATAGCTGCCTACGAGCAGTACGTC. Protein product: CASSKDIAAYEQYV.

The chain couples TRBV10-3 to TRBJ2-7; TRBD1 might be the D (6 bases). Germline V lookup: CDR1 ENHRY, CDR2 SYGVKD. The CDR3 consists of 12 residues. The V and J ends lost 8 bases and 0 bases respectively, with 8 bases between them. The CDR3 here is CAIQGSSYEQYF. The DNA for the CDR3 is TGTGCCATCCAGGGGAGCTCCTACGAGCAGTACTTC.

This clone was counted only a few times. The V gene is TRBV4-3, the J gene TRBJ2-5; tentatively, D is TRBD2 (5 bases). This CDR3 comprises 15 residues. Per the germline V gene, CDR1 is LGHNA and CDR2 is YSLEER. V was trimmed by 0 bases and J by 0 bases, leaving 8 bases between them. CDR3 region: CASSQELAYQETQYF. CDR3 in DNA: TGCGCCAGCAGCCAAGAATTAGCGTACCAAGAGACCCAGTACTTC.

This clone was seen more than once but under ten times. The chain carries TRBV7-2 and TRBJ2-3; D is perhaps TRBD2 (5 bases). V was pared by 8 bases and J by 5 bases, with 17 bases between. This CDR3 is 14 amino acids long. Per germline, CDR1 SGHTA and CDR2 FQGNSA. DNA for the CDR3: TGTGCCAGCGGCACCCGGGATTTCGTAGATACGCAGTATTTT. It encodes CASGTRDFVDTQYF.

This clone was detected only a few times. The V and J genes are TRBV5-6 and TRBJ2-5; unclear D gene. Germline V CDR1 and CDR2: SGHDT, YYEEEE. This CDR3 region has 14 residues. The germline V and J ends were trimmed by 1 base and 4 bases, with 11 bases remaining between them. The chain's CDR3 is CASSLPSRLETQYF. For the CDR3, the DNA is TGTGCCAGCAGCTTGCCCAGCCGTCTAGAGACCCAGTACTTC.

The J gene is TRBJ2-1, the V gene TRBV7-9; 7 bases line up with TRBD2. The CDR3 contains 16 residues. Trimming at V came to 6 bases and at J to 5 bases, leaving 13 bases not matched to a gene. CDR1 SEHNR and CDR2 FQNEAQ come from the germline V gene (reference sequence). This chain's CDR3 is CASRPSGYIPDNEQFF. The CDR3 DNA reads TGTGCCAGCAGGCCTAGCGGATATATCCCCGACAATGAGCAGTTCTTC.

This clone came up a few times. The chain has TRBV10-3 and TRBJ2-3; D remains unclear. Germline values: CDR1 ENHRY, CDR2 SYGVKD. V was cut by 3 bases and J by 2 bases, with 6 bases left in between. The CDR3 is 13 residues long. The CDR3 coding sequence is TGTGCCATCAGTGACTCCAACACAGATACGCAGTATTTT. Its translation: CAISDSNTDTQYF.

This rearrangement joins TRBV5-1 to TRBJ2-6; the D is unclear. Germline lookup yields CDR1 SGHRS and CDR2 YFSETQ. The CDR3 length is 16 residues. V shed 0 bases and J shed 0 bases, with 7 bases lying between them. Here the CDR3 DNA reads TGCGCCAGCAGCTTGGAGTGGAACTCTGGGGCCAACGTCCTGACTTTC. This sequence encodes CASSLEWNSGANVLTF.

This clone has just a few counts. Other DNA sequences in the same sample also yield this CDR3. The chain couples TRBV19 to TRBJ2-5; 12 nucleotides agree with TRBD2. Germline CDR1 is LNHDA and CDR2 is SQIVND (reference sequence). V lost 8 bases, J lost 5 bases, and 3 bases stayed unmatched. The length of the CDR3 is 13 residues. Here the CDR3 reads CASRLAGAETQYF. The CDR3, as DNA: TGTGCCAGTCGACTAGCGGGGGCGGAGACCCAGTACTTC.

Here the CDR3 DNA reads TGTGCCAGCAGCTCCGGACAGGTCTTAACAGATACGCAGTATTTT. This translates into CASSSGQVLTDTQYF. This sequence joins TRBV7-2 and TRBJ2-3; 7 bases agree with TRBD1. The CDR3 loop spans 15 amino acids. Looked up from germline, CDR1 is SGHTA and CDR2 is FQGNSA. With 4 bases clipped from V and 3 bases from J, the junction kept 7 bases outside the gene matches.

This clone was seen a handful of times. The chain couples TRBV7-9 to TRBJ2-5, with no clear D. The CDR3 has 13 residues. V lost 2 bases, J lost 1 base, and 5 bases lay in between. Germline V CDR1 and CDR2: SEHNR, FQNEAQ (reference sequence). The DNA for the CDR3 is TGTGCCAGCAGCTTAATGGCCCAAGAGACCCAGTACTTC. This sequence encodes CASSLMAQETQYF.

This chain connects TRBV11-2 to TRBJ1-1; perhaps TRBD1 as D (5 bases). The germline V and J ends were trimmed by 5 bases and 3 bases, with 22 bases remaining between them. Germline CDR1 SGHAT, CDR2 FQNNGV. The CDR3 length is 17 residues. The CDR3 DNA is TGTGCCAGCAGCGCCGGGCCAAGGGGTCCGTTAGACACTGAAGCTTTCTTT. Protein: CASSAGPRGPLDTEAFF.

This chain joins TRBV7-9 and TRBJ2-1; 11 bases align to TRBD2. The junction had 6 bases not matched to a gene; V was cut back by 10 bases and J by 7 bases. Germline CDR1 and CDR2: SEHNR and FQNEAQ (reference sequence). The CDR3 is made up of 13 amino acids. CDR3 sequence reads: CATEIAGGNEQFF. Here the CDR3 DNA reads TGTGCCACCGAGATAGCGGGAGGGAATGAGCAGTTCTTC.

This clone showed up just a few times. The rearrangement joins TRBV14 to TRBJ2-4, with D maybe TRBD2 (5 bases). The CDR3 has 15 residues. V lost 6 bases to trimming and J lost 7 bases, with 19 bases between them. The germline gives CDR1 SGHDN, CDR2 FVKESK. CDR3 protein: CASRPGVAPGNIQYF. The DNA for the CDR3 is TGTGCCAGCAGACCCGGGGTGGCTCCCGGGAACATTCAGTACTTC. The whole variable domain, filled in from reference TRBV14 and TRBJ2-4, reads EAGVTQFPSHSVIEKGQTVTLRCDPISGHDNLYWYRRVMGKEIKFLLHFVKESKQDESGMPNNRFLAERTGGTYSTLKVQPAELEDSGVYFCASRPGVAPGNIQYFGAGTRLSVL.

Details on this clone: The junction departs from the called germline gene at one end, perhaps through a read error. The genes are TRBV7-3 and TRBJ2-7; 11 bases are a match to TRBD2. CDR3 size: 13 residues. Germline CDR1 SGHTA, CDR2 FQGTGA. DNA for the CDR3: TGTGCCAGCAGCCCCGGGACTAGCGGAGCCCTTGACTTC. Protein: CASSPGTSGALDF. Drawing the rest from reference TRBV7-3 and TRBJ2-7, the complete variable domain is GAGVSQTPSNKVTEKGKYVELRCDPISGHTALYWYRQSLGQGPEFLIYFQGTGAADDSGLPNDRFFAVRPEGSVSTLKIQRTERGDSAVYLCASSPGTSGALDFGPGTRLTVT.

This clone was found a few times. This chain's CDR3 is CASSLAAGAKQFF. CDR3 coding DNA: TGTGCCAGCAGCTTAGCGGCCGGGGCCAAGCAGTTCTTC. This sequence joins TRBV7-9 and TRBJ2-1; D may be TRBD1 or TRBD2 (5 bases each). This CDR3 spans 13 amino acids. Germline assignment: CDR1 SEHNR and CDR2 FQNEAQ (reference sequence). The germline V and J ends were trimmed by 0 bases and 11 bases, with 11 bases remaining between them. The variable domain in full, completed from reference TRBV7-9 and TRBJ2-1, reads DTGVSQNPRHKITKRGQNVTFRCDPISEHNRLYWYRQTLGQGPEFLTYFQNEAQLEKSRLLSDRFSAERPKGSFSTLEIQRTEQGDSAMYLCASSLAAGAKQFFGPGTRLTVL.

This clone has a handful of counts. The V gene is TRBV29-1, the J gene TRBJ2-3; D uncertain. The CDR3 extends over 12 amino acids. Looked up from germline, CDR1 is SQVTM and CDR2 is ANQGSEA. The ends were cut back, 3 bases at V and 5 bases at J, with 9 bases in the middle. CDR3 in amino acids: CSVDFGLDTQYF. For the CDR3, the DNA is TGCAGCGTTGATTTTGGTTTAGATACGCAGTATTTT.

The chain carries TRBV5-4 and TRBJ2-3, with D unclear. Germline V lookup: CDR1 SGHNT, CDR2 YYREEE (reference sequence). There are 14 residues in the CDR3. Deletions cut 1 base from V and 3 bases from J, with 9 bases between. The CDR3 loop is CASSLRAGTDTQYF. Here the CDR3 DNA reads TGTGCCAGCAGCTTGAGGGCTGGGACAGATACGCAGTATTTT.

The chain couples TRBV5-7 to TRBJ2-7; no clear D gene. TRBV5-7 is designated an ORF whose function remains uncertain. The CDR3 sequence is 13 residues long. Trimming shortened V by 2 bases and J by 4 bases, and 10 bases separated the two germline ends. CDR3 sequence: CASSFRFIYEQYV. CDR3 sequence (DNA): TGTGCCAGCAGCTTTCGGTTTATTTACGAGCAGTACGTC.